These 8 T cell receptor beta chains came from one sample sequenced in a study of cytotoxic CD8 clonotypes in ibrutinib-treated CLL. Some clones are missing from TCRdb's copy, which holds only in-frame ones; the method was immunoSEQ multiplex PCR. Of tens of thousands of clones listed, 90% are singletons. The sample was PBMCs, taken after 12 months of ibrutinib treatment. The receptor source for this set is a human donor with chronic lymphocytic leukemia.

This clone was found a few times. The chain is built from TRBV6-5 and TRBJ1-5, with TRBD1 as a possible D gene (5 bases). In germline, CDR1 is MNHEY, CDR2 SVGAGI. CDR3 length equals 15 residues. The V gene lost 2 bases and the J gene lost 1 base, with 9 bases spanning the gap. The chain's CDR3 is CASSYDQGSNQPQHF. In nucleotides, the CDR3 is TGTGCCAGCAGTTACGACCAGGGCAGCAATCAGCCCCAGCATTTT.

The chain employs TRBV7-9 and TRBJ1-3; D is possibly TRBD1 (6 bases). The CDR3 length is 17 residues. Germline CDR1 and CDR2: SEHNR and FQNEAQ (reference sequence). V was trimmed by 5 bases and J by 4 bases, leaving 21 bases between them. CDR3 bases: TGTGCCAGCAGCAAAGTAGGAGCCAGGGGCGCCGGAAACACCATATATTTT. Its protein is CASSKVGARGAGNTIYF.

The J gene is TRBJ2-7, the V gene TRBV2; TRBD1 aligns across 12 bases. The CDR3 sequence is 15 residues long. Germline-derived CDR1 and CDR2 are SNHLY and FYNNEI. Losses at the gene ends were 5 bases for V and 6 bases for J; bases not matched to a gene: 8. CDR3 sequence (DNA): TGTGCCAGCAGTAACCGGGACAGGGGGCCGGGCGAGCAGTACTTC. This translates into CASSNRDRGPGEQYF.

In the case of this clone: Germline is not matched at one junction end, which may reflect a read error. This chain links TRBV11-3 with TRBJ2-4; tentatively, D is TRBD1 (6 bases). The CDR3 length is 13 residues. Germline loops: CDR1 SGHNT, CDR2 YENEEA. In nucleotides, the CDR3 is TGTGCCAGCAGCTTAGACCCCCGGACAGATATTATCTTC. Protein sequence: CASSLDPRTDIIF. Together with reference TRBV11-3 and TRBJ2-4, the CDR3 gives the full variable domain: EAGVVQSPRYKIIEKKQPVAFWCNPISGHNTLYWYLQNLGQGPELLIRYENEEAVDDSQLPKDRFSAERLKGVDSTLKIQPAELGDSAVYLCASSLDPRTDIIFGAGTRLSVL.

In its sample, this clone was seen a few times. The chain combines TRBV15 with TRBJ2-3; 13 bases match TRBD2. V was pared by 1 base and J by 4 bases, with 11 bases of the junction left unmatched. The length of the CDR3 is 19 residues. Looked up from germline, CDR1 is LNHNV and CDR2 is YYDKDF (reference sequence). The CDR3 spells CATSRVLAGGPRGADTQYF. The CDR3 coding sequence is TGTGCCACCAGCAGAGTACTAGCGGGAGGGCCTAGAGGGGCAGATACGCAGTATTTT.

The V call is TRBV6-5, the J call TRBJ1-1, with TRBD1 matching 7 bases. This CDR3 region has 14 residues. The V and J ends lost 5 bases and 6 bases, in that order; junction bases with no gene match: 9. The germline CDR1 and CDR2 sequences are MNHEY and SVGAGI. CDR3 residues: CASSLTGFSSEAFF. The CDR3 DNA is TGTGCCAGCAGTCTGACAGGGTTTAGTTCTGAAGCTTTCTTT.

The chain links TRBV9 to TRBJ2-1, with D perhaps matching TRBD1 (6 bases). This CDR3 has 14 residues. Trimming left V 5 bases short and J 4 bases short, with 13 bases between. The germline V gene encodes CDR1 SGDLS and CDR2 YYNGEE. The CDR3 DNA is TGTGCCAGCAGTAAGACAGGCTCGTACAATGAGCAGTTCTTC. It yields the protein CASSKTGSYNEQFF.

The rearrangement joins TRBV25-1 to TRBJ2-2; no reliable D call. Germline loops: CDR1 MGHDK, CDR2 SYGVNS. V was trimmed by 0 bases and J by 3 bases, leaving 8 bases between them. The CDR3 covers 15 residues. The DNA of the CDR3 is TGTGCCAGCAGTGAATATTTTACGTACACCGGGGAGCTGTTTTTT. As protein: CASSEYFTYTGELFF.